This section outlines one T cell receptor beta chain sequence together with its context. This clonotype was seen at least ten times. Its cognate antigen has yet to be identified. No base quality values were provided; no much bigger clone lies one nucleotide off. Taken with the paper, the label for time point translates to: before trial treatment. Donors were enrolled in RACIN, a single-arm phase I dose-escalation trial combining nivolumab, ipilimumab, aspirin, low-dose cyclophosphamide and low-dose radiotherapy. To be eligible, a patient needed to have an advanced solid tumor that was TIL-negative. For this chain, trimming is 3 bases at the V end and 14 bases at the J end, and the number of junction bases without a gene match is 10. The CDR3 sequence holds 13 residues, the cysteine and phenylalanine included. Kept here is only the CDR3 DNA, which spans 39 bases and is read in frame from base 1. In the germline V gene, CDR1 corresponds to SGHRS and CDR2 to YFSETQ.

Sequencing took place on an Illumina HiSeq 2500. First-strand cDNA was synthesized using Superscript III and a set of TRAV- and TRBV-specific primers, so that both TCRalpha and TCRbeta chains were covered. TCRs were amplified for 20 PCR cycles with Phusion, using a constant-region primer paired with the adapter attached to the V primers. Amplification of the isolated mRNA was done with the MessageAmp II aRNA Amplification Kit, which involved a roughly 15-hour in vitro transcription at 37 degrees C. mRNA for TCR sequencing was isolated with the Dynabeads mRNA DIRECT Purification Kit. Indexed Illumina adapters were added in a second Phusion PCR of about 25 cycles, and the PCR products were purified with AMPure XP beads. In the paper's pipeline: Using custom Perl scripts, TCR sequences encoding the same protein were pooled, out-of-frame sequences were removed, and the abundance of each clonotype was computed. Any TCR sequence supported by only a single read was excluded from analysis. The metrics used to describe the repertoires included Shannon entropy, Gini index, clonality, richness, and the frequency of TCRs shared between repertoires. The public reads were run again by TCRdb, first through fastp at Q25 and then through MiXCR, and only productive beta chains were kept. Entries that share a CDR3 protein sequence are merged under the most common genes and DNA. These V and J calls are TCRdb output, not the study's own analysis. The sample table records 40,000 or so distinct CDR3 sequences; roughly 28% of these occur just once. In total, the top ten clones hold 3.5% to 4.5% of the sample.

This specimen comes from a study of low-dose radiotherapy and immunotherapy resistance in tumors (dated by TCRdb to the early 2020s). For the wider study: Cohort 1 received 0.5 Gy per fraction every 2 weeks, with a prescribed total PTV dose of 6.5 Gy. Cohort 2 received 1 Gy per fraction every two weeks, with a total of 13 Gy over 26 weeks. Starting on cycle 1 day 1, patients took 300 mg of aspirin by mouth once daily for four cycles. Patients were given nivolumab as a 240 mg flat dose every two weeks and ipilimumab at 1 mg/kg every six weeks, with both drugs delivered intravenously. Every two weeks, patients got intravenous cyclophosphamide at 200 mg/m2, given one day ahead of each radiation and immunotherapy administration. The trial did not randomize participants into treatment groups. Eight patients were included in the translational analysis: three from the first dose cohort and the first five from the second dose cohort.

This sequence was found in a male donor with gallbladder cancer. Source: PBMCs, taken before treatment. This receptor chain uses TRBV5-1 and TRBJ1-2; 10 bases in the junction line up with TRBD1. The CDR3 region reads CASSWTGGFELTF. The sequenced DNA is TGCGCCAGCAGCTGGACAGGGGGGTTCGAGTTGACCTTC.